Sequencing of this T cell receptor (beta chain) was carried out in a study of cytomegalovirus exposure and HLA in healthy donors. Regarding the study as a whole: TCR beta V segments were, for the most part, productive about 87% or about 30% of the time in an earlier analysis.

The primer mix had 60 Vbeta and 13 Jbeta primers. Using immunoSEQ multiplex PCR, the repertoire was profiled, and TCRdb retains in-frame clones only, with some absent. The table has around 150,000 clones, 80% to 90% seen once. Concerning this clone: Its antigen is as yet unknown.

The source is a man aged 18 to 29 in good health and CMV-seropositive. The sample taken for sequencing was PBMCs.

The CDR3 sequence is CASSARPKLAGGLEQYF. The CDR3 DNA is TGTGCCAGCAGCGCTAGACCTAAACTAGCGGGGGGGCTGGAGCAGTACTTC. V and J are TRBV7-2 and TRBJ2-7; TRBD2 aligns across 13 bases. The CDR3 length is 17 residues. V was pared by 5 bases and J by 7 bases, with 14 bases of the junction left unmatched. Germline-derived CDR1 and CDR2 are SGHTA and FQGNSA.